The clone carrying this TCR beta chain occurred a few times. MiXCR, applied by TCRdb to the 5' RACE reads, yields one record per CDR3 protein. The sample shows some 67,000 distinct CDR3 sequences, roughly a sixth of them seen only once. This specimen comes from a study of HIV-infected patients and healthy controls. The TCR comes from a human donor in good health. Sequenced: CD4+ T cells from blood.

The DNA for the CDR3 is TGCAGCGCCGGCAGTGGGGGCGGGACTAGGTATGAAAAACTGTTTTTT. Its translation: CSAGSGGGTRYEKLFF. The chain has TRBV29-1 and TRBJ1-4, with D possibly TRBD1 on 6 matching bases. This CDR3 contains 16 residues. Germline CDR1 reads SQVTM; CDR2 reads ANQGSEA. With 7 bases removed from V and 6 bases from J, the gap between germline ends came to 24 bases.